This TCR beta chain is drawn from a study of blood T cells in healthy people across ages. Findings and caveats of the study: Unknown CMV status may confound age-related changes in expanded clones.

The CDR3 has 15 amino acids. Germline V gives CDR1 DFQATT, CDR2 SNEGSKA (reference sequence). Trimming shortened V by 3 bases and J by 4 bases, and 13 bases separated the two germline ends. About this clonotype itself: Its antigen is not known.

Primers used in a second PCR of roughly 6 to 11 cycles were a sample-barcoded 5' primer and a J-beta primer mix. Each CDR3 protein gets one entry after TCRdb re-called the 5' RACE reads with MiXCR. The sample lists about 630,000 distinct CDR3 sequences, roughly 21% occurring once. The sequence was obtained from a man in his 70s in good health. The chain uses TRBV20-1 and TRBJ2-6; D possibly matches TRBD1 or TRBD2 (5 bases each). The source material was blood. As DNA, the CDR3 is TGCAGTGCTAGGGGACCGTCTAGCGGGGCCAACGTCCTGACTTTC. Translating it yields CSARGPSSGANVLTF.